A selection of T cell receptor beta chains follows, all from one sample in a study of blood T cells in healthy people across ages. Via MiXCR, TCRdb re-called the 5' RACE reads, giving one row per CDR3 protein. The data show 1.8 million or so distinct CDR3 sequences, about two fifths seen once. Sequencing was carried out using blood. Receptors were obtained from a human donor in good health. Both conserved end residues are part of each CDR3. The D gene is left open where the match is weak. Only some rows state a clone size, as once, few, many or a class for expanded clones.

TRBJ1-2 NA NA TRBV12-3/TRBV12-4 TGTGTCAGCAGTCGAACAGAGGTCTATGGCTACACCTTC CVSSRTEVYGYTF
TRBJ2-1 NA few TRBV11-1 TGTGCCAGCAGCTCGTCCCAACAGGGTTCGAACTACAATGAGCAGTTCTTC CASSSSQQGSNYNEQFF
TRBJ1-5 TRBD1 NA TRBV4-3 TGCGCCAGCAGCCAAGATCTAGGGGACAGGGGATTTTATCAGCCCCAGCATTTT CASSQDLGDRGFYQPQHF
TRBJ2-3 NA NA TRBV24-1 TGTGCCACCAGTGACTACAGGGAGTTCCCAGATACGCAGTATTTT CATSDYREFPDTQYF
TRBJ1-2 NA few TRBV4-3 TGCGCCAGCAGCCAAGTTCCCCCCACCTATGGCTACACCTTC CASSQVPPTYGYTF
TRBJ1-1 TRBD1 once TRBV12-3/TRBV12-4 TGTGCCAGCAGTGGGACAGACAAACGCACAGAAGCTTTCTTT CASSGTDKRTEAFF
TRBJ2-4 NA few TRBV6-1 TGTGCCAGCAGTGAATGGGGCCGTTTTTTTACCGGGTACTTC CASSEWGRFFTGYF
TRBJ2-3 NA NA TRBV10-3 TGTGCCATTTCCTCGAGGGAACGCACAGATACGCAGTATTTT CAISSRERTDTQYF
TRBJ1-1 NA few TRBV20-1 TGCAGTGCTAGAACTGGCAGGGTCGGAACTGAAGCTTTCTTT CSARTGRVGTEAFF
TRBJ1-6 TRBD1 NA TRBV12-5 TGTGCTAGTGGTTTGGGACAGGGTGGAAGCTCCTATAATTCACCCCTCCACTTT CASGLGQGGSSYNSPLHF
TRBJ1-6 NA NA TRBV7-8 TGTGCCGGCAGCTTAGTTGCTGCTCCCCTCCACTTT CAGSLVAAPLHF
TRBJ1-1 NA once TRBV20-1 TGCAGTGCTAGAGCCCTAGGACTGAACACTGAAGCTTTCTTT CSARALGLNTEAFF
TRBJ1-2 NA few TRBV7-2 TGTGCCAGCAGCTTAGACGGAGAGACGGGAAATGGCTACACCTTC CASSLDGETGNGYTF
TRBJ2-7 NA many TRBV7-8 TGTGCCACCCGGATCGGGGTTTTGGGCGAGCAGTACTTC CATRIGVLGEQYF
TRBJ2-1 NA few TRBV28 TGTGCCAGCAGATCGGGACTGTTTTACAATGAGCAGTTCTTC CASRSGLFYNEQFF
TRBJ2-3 TRBD2 many TRBV29-1 TGCAGCGTTGCGGGACTAGCGGGCACAGATACGCAGTATTTT CSVAGLAGTDTQYF
TRBJ1-2 NA NA TRBV10-3 TGTGCCATGATGGGGGTCTATGGCTACACCTTC CAMMGVYGYTF
TRBJ2-7 NA once TRBV4-1 TGCGCCAGCAGCCAAATCGGTTCCCTATACGAGCAGTACTTC CASSQIGSLYEQYF
TRBJ2-6 TRBD2 NA TRBV4-1 TGCGCCAGCAGCCAAGAGGGGGGGGTTAGGGCCTCCGGGGCCAACGTCCTGACTTTC CASSQEGGVRASGANVLTF
TRBJ2-1 TRBD2 NA TRBV10-3 TGTGCCATCAGTGAGTCGACTAGCGGGGGGCTTTATGAGCAGTTCTTC CAISESTSGGLYEQFF
TRBJ2-7 NA few TRBV14 TGTGCCAGCAGTCCCGACTTCCAACTTAACTACGAGCAGTACTTC CASSPDFQLNYEQYF
TRBJ2-3 TRBD2 few TRBV24-1 TGTGCCACCAGTGATTTTAGGCTAGCGGAATCGGATACGCAGTATTTT CATSDFRLAESDTQYF
TRBJ2-3 NA NA TRBV6-2/TRBV6-3 TGTGCCAGCAGTCGAGGGCTCACCCTTTCCACAGATACGCAGTATTTT CASSRGLTLSTDTQYF
TRBJ1-2 NA NA TRBV21-1 TGTGCCAGCAGCGCCTTCAGGGGACAGGGGAGTAACTATGGCTACACCTTC CASSAFRGQGSNYGYTF
TRBJ2-3 TRBD2 NA TRBV28 TGTGCCAGCAGTTTTCGGGGGGTGAGGACAGATACGCAGTATTTT CASSFRGVRTDTQYF
TRBJ1-1 NA NA TRBV12-3/TRBV12-4 TGTGCCAGCAGTCTCAACAGTGGGCGCACTGAAGCTTTCTTT CASSLNSGRTEAFF
TRBJ2-7 NA few TRBV6-2/TRBV6-3 TGTGCCAGCAGTTTGCTTTGGGGCCACGAGCAGTACTTC CASSLLWGHEQYF
TRBJ1-4 NA NA TRBV7-2 TGTGCCAACAGTTCAAATGGGCTTAATGAAAAACTGTTTTTT CANSSNGLNEKLFF
TRBJ1-5 NA NA TRBV7-9 TGTGCCAGCAGCTCCGAGATAGACAAAAGCAATCAGCCCCAGCATTTT CASSSEIDKSNQPQHF
TRBJ2-5 NA NA TRBV11-3 TGTGCCAGCAGCTTAGATGGGGGCCGGCAGCAAGAGACCCAGTACTTC CASSLDGGRQQETQYF
TRBJ2-5 NA NA TRBV7-2 TGTGCCAGCACCCTACTACCGCAAGAGACCCAGTACTTC CASTLLPQETQYF
TRBJ1-1 TRBD1 NA TRBV10-3 TGTGCCATCAACGACAGGGAATCTGAAGCTTTCTTT CAINDRESEAFF
TRBJ2-7 TRBD1 once TRBV5-1 TGCGCCAGCACTACAGGGGACCCTTGGGAGCAGTACTTC CASTTGDPWEQYF
TRBJ2-7 NA many TRBV6-5 TGTGCCAGCAGTCTAACAGGCTTAGGATACTACGAGCAGTACTTC CASSLTGLGYYEQYF
TRBJ1-5 TRBD1 few TRBV12-3/TRBV12-4 TGTGCCAGCAGTTCAGGACAGGGAAGCGGGTATAGCAATCAGCCCCAGCATTTT CASSSGQGSGYSNQPQHF
TRBJ2-1 NA few TRBV20-1 TGCAGTGCTAGGGTCAGTGACAATGAGCAGTTCTTC CSARVSDNEQFF
TRBJ2-5 NA few TRBV10-3 TGTGCCACCGACGGGCAAAGAGGGGGCCAAGAGACCCAGTACTTC CATDGQRGGQETQYF
TRBJ2-4 TRBD1 NA TRBV27 TGTGCCAGCAGTTTCCAGGGGGAAGCCAAAAACATTCAGTACTTC CASSFQGEAKNIQYF
TRBJ2-7 TRBD1 NA TRBV7-2 TGTGCCAGCAGCCTCGCCGGGACAGAACCCTACGAGCAGTACTTC CASSLAGTEPYEQYF
TRBJ1-1 NA few TRBV10-3 TGTGCCATCAGTACCGGGACGAACACTGAAGCTTTCTTT CAISTGTNTEAFF
TRBJ2-7 NA NA TRBV11-2 TGTGCCAGCAGCTTGAACGACGGGACAAACTACGAGCAGTACTTC CASSLNDGTNYEQYF
TRBJ2-1 NA NA TRBV3-1 TGTGCCAGCAGCCCAATCCACCAGCCACAAGAGACCCAGTTCTTC CASSPIHQPQETQFF
TRBJ1-4 NA NA TRBV5-1 TGCGCCAGCAGCTTGGTGCCCGCAACTAATGAAAAACTGTTTTTT CASSLVPATNEKLFF
TRBJ2-1 TRBD1 NA TRBV12-3/TRBV12-4 TGTGCCAGCAGTACAGGACAGGGGACAAGCAATGAGCAGTTCTTC CASSTGQGTSNEQFF
TRBJ1-5 NA many TRBV20-1 TGCAGTGCCAGACATGTTCTGGATCAGCCCCAGCATTTT CSARHVLDQPQHF
TRBJ2-5 NA few TRBV6-2/TRBV6-3 TGTGCCAGCAGTTATAATGGAAACCCGCGGGAACAAGAGACCCAGTACTTC CASSYNGNPREQETQYF
TRBJ2-7 NA NA TRBV29-1 TGCAGCGTGGGAAATTCCGGGACTGCCTACGAGCAGTACTTC CSVGNSGTAYEQYF
TRBJ2-3 TRBD1 NA TRBV7-2 TGTGCCAGCAGCCCACAGGGGTCAGACACAGATACGCAGTATTTT CASSPQGSDTDTQYF
TRBJ2-1 NA once TRBV6-1 TGTGCCAGCAGCGAAGGGTGGGACACCCTTCAAGAGACCCAGTTCTTC CASSEGWDTLQETQFF
TRBJ1-1 TRBD1 NA TRBV20-1 TGCAGTGCTTGGACAGGGGCTTGGACTGAAGCTTTCTTT CSAWTGAWTEAFF
TRBJ2-7 TRBD1 NA TRBV28 TGTGCCAGCAGACCGGGACAGGGGATCGGCGAGCAGTACTTC CASRPGQGIGEQYF
TRBJ2-7 NA NA TRBV20-1 TGCAGTGCTAGAGGACAGACAAGCTCCTACGAGCAGTACTTC CSARGQTSSYEQYF
TRBJ2-3 NA few TRBV7-9 TGTGCCAGCAGCTTAGTCCGGCAGGGAGGAGAAGATACGCAGTATTTT CASSLVRQGGEDTQYF
TRBJ2-1 TRBD2 NA TRBV12-3/TRBV12-4 TGTGCCAGCAGTTCCACTAGCGGAGTGAGTCTTGAGCAGTTCTTC CASSSTSGVSLEQFF
TRBJ2-1 NA NA TRBV3-1 TGTGCCAGCAGCCAAGGGGCTACGCAGTTCTTC CASSQGATQFF
TRBJ2-2 NA NA TRBV5-1 TGCGCCAGCAGCTTGGACAGCCCAGGCACCGGGGAGCTGTTTTTT CASSLDSPGTGELFF
TRBJ1-5 TRBD1 NA TRBV7-2 TGTGCCAGCAGCTTAAGGACAGGGGGATTTCAGCCCCAGCATTTT CASSLRTGGFQPQHF
TRBJ1-2 NA few TRBV28 TGTGCCAGCAGTTTATCTCCCAGTAACTATGGCTACACCTTC CASSLSPSNYGYTF
TRBJ2-4 TRBD2 NA TRBV4-1 TGCGCCAGCAGCCAAGAGGGTAATAGCGGGGACATTCAGTACTTC CASSQEGNSGDIQYF
TRBJ2-4 TRBD2 many TRBV20-1 TGCAGTGCCGACCCGGGACTAGCGTCGAGTAGCATTCAGTACTTC CSADPGLASSSIQYF